The following is a T cell receptor beta chain sequence with its context. What it binds is unknown. The study enrolled healthy HIV-negative adults without recent acute infections or vaccinations as donors. The investigators split CD4+ cells into a CD45RA+ naive subset and a CD45RA-negative memory subset. This CDR3 region has 15 residues. Trimming took 3 bases from V and 5 from J; bases not matched to a gene: 10. Per the germline V gene, CDR1 is SGHAT and CDR2 is FQNNGV. These data belong to a study of shared clonotypes between healthy human individuals. As for the study in general: Three plates each covered CD4 naive and memory; CD8 naive two, CD8 memory one. Findings and limits, study-wide: The low donor count limited represented genetic and exposure-history diversity.

Using immunoSEQ multiplex PCR, the repertoire was profiled, and TCRdb retains in-frame clones only, with some absent. The data show over a million clones, 96% seen once. This receptor was identified in a young man in good health. The gene calls are TRBV11-2 and TRBJ2-7, with TRBD2 matching 7 bases. Source material: naive CD4+ T cells sorted from blood. Subset: CD45RA+ positively selected. CDR3 in amino acids: CASSFVAGAVNEQYF. In DNA, the CDR3 is TGTGCCAGCAGCTTTGTGGCGGGAGCTGTAAACGAGCAGTACTTC.